One and the same sample provided the 10 T cell receptor beta chains below, sequenced in a study of blood T cell repertoires in COVID-19. Data came from immunoSEQ multiplex PCR; TCRdb stores just in-frame clones and leaves some out. The data show 200,000 to 250,000 clones, roughly 79% seen once. Sequenced sample: peripheral blood. These receptor sequences come from an elderly woman with acute or convalescent COVID-19.

V and J are TRBV18 and TRBJ1-1, with TRBD1 identical over 7 bases. This CDR3 has 13 amino acids. Germline V CDR1 and CDR2: KGHSH, LQKENI. Trimming cost V 4 bases and J 1 base; bases outside gene matches: 0. The CDR3 here is CASSRQGNTEAFF. The CDR3 nucleotides are TGTGCCAGCTCACGACAGGGGAACACTGAAGCTTTCTTT. Looking up the rest from reference TRBV18 and TRBJ1-1 gives the full variable domain: NAGVMQNPRHLVRRRGQEARLRCSPMKGHSHVYWYRQLPEEGLKFMVYLQKENIIDESGMPKERFSAEFPKEGPSILRIQQVVRGDSAAYFCASSRQGNTEAFFGQGTRLTVV.

V gene TRBV7-2 combines with J gene TRBJ2-2; TRBD1 matches at 7 bases. CDR3 length equals 17 residues. The V gene's germline CDR1 is SGHTA and CDR2 FQGNSA. After removal of 5 bases from V and 9 bases from J, the junction contained 18 bases not matched to a gene. Written as DNA, the CDR3 is TGTGCCAGCAGCCACAGGGGCTCCAGCGTTTCTTATAGGGAGCTGTTTTTT. Translated, it gives CASSHRGSSVSYRELFF.

The rearrangement joins TRBV7-9 to TRBJ1-4, with a possible D match to TRBD1 (5 bases). Germline V gene lookup returns CDR1 SEHNR and CDR2 FQNEAQ (reference sequence). This CDR3 region has 15 residues. V gave up 1 base and J gave up 0 bases, with 6 bases separating them. The DNA for the CDR3 is TGTGCCAGCAGCTTAGTGGGGCCAACTAATGAAAAACTGTTTTTT. Translated: CASSLVGPTNEKLFF.

The rearrangement joins TRBV19 to TRBJ1-5; 8 nucleotides line up with TRBD1. The V gene end was trimmed by 4 bases and the J gene end by 4 bases; junction bases not matched to a gene: 6. Germline V gene data show CDR1 as LNHDA and CDR2 as SQIVND (reference sequence). This CDR3 spans 15 amino acids. The CDR3 DNA is TGTGCCAGTAGTACCCGGACAGGGTTAAATCAGCCCCAGCATTTT. As protein: CASSTRTGLNQPQHF.

There are a few counts of this clone. This chain links TRBV11-1 with TRBJ2-5; maybe TRBD1 (5 bases). CDR3 length equals 15 residues. Between the trimmed V and J ends, which lost 1 base and 5 bases, there was a span of 14 bases. From germline, CDR1 is SGHAT and CDR2 FQDESV (reference sequence). The CDR3 region has the DNA TGTGCCAGCAGCTTAGGCAGGGCTGAATCGGAGACCCAGTACTTC. Its translation is CASSLGRAESETQYF. Full variable domain (rest looked up from reference TRBV11-1 and TRBJ2-5): EAEVAQSPRYKITEKSQAVAFWCDPISGHATLYWYRQILGQGPELLVQFQDESVVDDSQLPKDRFSAERLKGVDSTLKIQPAELGDSAMYLCASSLGRAESETQYFGPGTRLLVL.

This clone was counted between two and nine times. V gene TRBV5-1 combines with J gene TRBJ2-2; a weak D match, TRBD1 (7 bases). The CDR3 runs to 16 residues. Germline CDR1 SGHRS, CDR2 YFSETQ. Trimming took off 5 bases at V and 0 bases at J, with 14 bases between the two ends. The DNA for the CDR3 is TGCGCCAGCAGGGACGGCGGGACAGCGAACACCGGGGAGCTGTTTTTT. Translation: CASRDGGTANTGELFF.

CDR3 protein: CASRDRGQYQETQYF. The CDR3 nucleotides are TGTGCCAGCAGGGACAGGGGCCAGTACCAAGAGACCCAGTACTTC. The chain carries TRBV6-4 and TRBJ2-5, with 9 bases that match TRBD1. V lost 6 bases to trimming and J lost 0 bases; unmatched junction nucleotides: 5. Germline assignment: CDR1 MRHNA and CDR2 SNTAGT. The CDR3 runs 15 residues.

The rearrangement uses TRBV5-1 and TRBJ2-5; 10 bases match TRBD2. Germline assignment: CDR1 SGHRS and CDR2 YFSETQ. The CDR3 runs 14 residues. J gave up 5 bases and V 0 bases, and 1 base lay outside the gene matches. The CDR3: CASSLASGSETQYF. The CDR3 DNA reads as TGCGCCAGCAGCTTGGCTAGCGGGAGTGAGACCCAGTACTTC.

This rearrangement joins TRBV6-1 to TRBJ2-3; 8 bases are a match to TRBD2. The CDR3 spans 15 residues. The J segment lost 3 bases and the V segment lost 2 bases, leaving 4 bases of the junction unmatched. The germline CDR1 and CDR2 sequences are MNHNS and SASEGT. For the CDR3, the DNA is TGTGCCAGCAGTGAACCAGCTAGCGGGACAGATACGCAGTATTTT. Protein sequence: CASSEPASGTDTQYF.

This chain's CDR3 is CASSLAGLDTGELFF. Written as DNA, the CDR3 is TGTGCCAGCAGCCTAGCGGGGTTGGACACCGGGGAGCTGTTTTTT. The J gene is TRBJ2-2, the V gene TRBV7-3, with 9 bases lining up with TRBD2. The ends lost 5 bases at V and 3 bases at J; junction bases unmatched: 4. Germline V gene data show CDR1 as SGHTA and CDR2 as FQGTGA. The CDR3 length is 15 residues.